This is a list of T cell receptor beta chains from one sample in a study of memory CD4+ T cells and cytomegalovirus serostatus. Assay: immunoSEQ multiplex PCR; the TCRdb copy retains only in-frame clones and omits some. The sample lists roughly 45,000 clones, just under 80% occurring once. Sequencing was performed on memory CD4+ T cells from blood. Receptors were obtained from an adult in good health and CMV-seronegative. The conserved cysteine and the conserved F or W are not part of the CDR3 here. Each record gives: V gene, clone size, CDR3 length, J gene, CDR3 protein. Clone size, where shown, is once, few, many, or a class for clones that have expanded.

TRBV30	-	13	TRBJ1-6	AWSVSAAVNSPLH
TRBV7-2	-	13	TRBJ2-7	ASSPGGARLGEQY
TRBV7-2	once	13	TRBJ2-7	ASSPGLAGAYEQY
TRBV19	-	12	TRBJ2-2	ASMLWGGAGELF
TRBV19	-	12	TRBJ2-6	ASTFTSGANVLT
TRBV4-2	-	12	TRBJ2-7	ASSQDQLGTPQY
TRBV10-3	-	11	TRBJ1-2	AISAGPFLGYT
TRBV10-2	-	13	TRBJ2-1	ASSPLAGRNNEQF
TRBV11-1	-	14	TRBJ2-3	ASSLGGRERVDTQY
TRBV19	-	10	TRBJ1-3	ASTSSGNTIY
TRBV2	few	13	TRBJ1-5	ASSEARVSIQPQH
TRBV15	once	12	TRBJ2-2	ATSRDGRPGELF
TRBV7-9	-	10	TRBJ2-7	ASSSQGYEQY
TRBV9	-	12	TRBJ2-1	ASSVGGSTGEQF
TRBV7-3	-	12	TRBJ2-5	ASSPGVYQETQY
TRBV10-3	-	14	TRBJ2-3	AISKGTSGGRDTQY
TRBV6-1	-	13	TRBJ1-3	ASSEDGGPGNTIY
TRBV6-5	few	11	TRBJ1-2	ASSLAAGYGYT
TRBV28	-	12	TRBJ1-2	ASSLRQGNYGYT
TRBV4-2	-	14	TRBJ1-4	ASSPSPGTGNEKLF
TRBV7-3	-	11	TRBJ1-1	ASGQGLGTEAF
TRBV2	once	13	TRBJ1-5	ASSEVRVSNQPQH
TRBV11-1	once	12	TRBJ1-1	ASSWDLGRTEAF
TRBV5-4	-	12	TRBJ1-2	ASSLDGSVRGYT
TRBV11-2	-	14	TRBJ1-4	ASSQRLSATNEKLF
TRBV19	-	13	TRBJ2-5	ASSRGDREWETQY
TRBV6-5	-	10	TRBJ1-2	ASQTGGSGYT
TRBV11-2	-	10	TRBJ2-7	ASSSAGYEQY
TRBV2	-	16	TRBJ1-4	ASSEAELIREVPGKLF
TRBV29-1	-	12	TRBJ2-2	SVEYSSNTGELF
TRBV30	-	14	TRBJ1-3	AWDQGSWVSGNTIY
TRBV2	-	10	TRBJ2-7	ATAGDGGEQY
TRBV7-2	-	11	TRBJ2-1	ASSLPGAPGQF
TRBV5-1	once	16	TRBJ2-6	ASSSSFGGTLGANVLT
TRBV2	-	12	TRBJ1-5	ASSRVRANQPQH
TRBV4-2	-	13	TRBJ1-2	ASSQEGGTNYGYT
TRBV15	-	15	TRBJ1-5	ATSRDPRERSNQPQH
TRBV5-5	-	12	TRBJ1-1	ASSRQGLNTEAF
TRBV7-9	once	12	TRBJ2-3	ATPLARSTDTQY
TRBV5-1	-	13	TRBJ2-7	ASSSGQGVSYEQY
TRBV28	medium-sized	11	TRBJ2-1	ASRRSSYNEQF
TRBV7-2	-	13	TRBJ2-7	ASSPSAGTAKEQY
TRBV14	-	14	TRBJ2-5	ASSLRGVGPKETQY
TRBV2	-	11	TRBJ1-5	ASSEVLNQPQH
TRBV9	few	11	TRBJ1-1	ASSAAKDTEAF
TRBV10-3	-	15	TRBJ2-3	AIRPGLAGGLTDTQY
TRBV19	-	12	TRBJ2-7	ASSPTSGGYEQY